Below, one TCR beta chain is given with its context. The sample belongs to a study of OX40 agonist ivuxolimab in advanced cancers. This CDR3 is 13 amino acids long. The germline V gene has CDR1 MDHEN and CDR2 SYDVKM. Trimming left V 11 bases short and J 6 bases short, with 20 bases between. Sequenced by immunoSEQ multiplex PCR; TCRdb stores in-frame clones only, minus some. This sample carries 30,000 or so clones, 84% of them seen once, and the ten largest clones take around 20%. The chain uses TRBV28 and TRBJ2-7; the D call may be TRBD1 or TRBD2 (6 bases each). The sample in question was CD4+ or CD8+ T cells sorted from blood, obtained in a trial of the OX40 agonist ivuxolimab. The sequence derives from an adult with an advanced solid tumor such as melanoma, head and neck, liver or kidney cancer. The CDR3 bases are TGTGCCTGTTTAGGAACGGGGGCTCCCGAGCAGTACTTC. Its protein is CACLGTGAPEQYF.